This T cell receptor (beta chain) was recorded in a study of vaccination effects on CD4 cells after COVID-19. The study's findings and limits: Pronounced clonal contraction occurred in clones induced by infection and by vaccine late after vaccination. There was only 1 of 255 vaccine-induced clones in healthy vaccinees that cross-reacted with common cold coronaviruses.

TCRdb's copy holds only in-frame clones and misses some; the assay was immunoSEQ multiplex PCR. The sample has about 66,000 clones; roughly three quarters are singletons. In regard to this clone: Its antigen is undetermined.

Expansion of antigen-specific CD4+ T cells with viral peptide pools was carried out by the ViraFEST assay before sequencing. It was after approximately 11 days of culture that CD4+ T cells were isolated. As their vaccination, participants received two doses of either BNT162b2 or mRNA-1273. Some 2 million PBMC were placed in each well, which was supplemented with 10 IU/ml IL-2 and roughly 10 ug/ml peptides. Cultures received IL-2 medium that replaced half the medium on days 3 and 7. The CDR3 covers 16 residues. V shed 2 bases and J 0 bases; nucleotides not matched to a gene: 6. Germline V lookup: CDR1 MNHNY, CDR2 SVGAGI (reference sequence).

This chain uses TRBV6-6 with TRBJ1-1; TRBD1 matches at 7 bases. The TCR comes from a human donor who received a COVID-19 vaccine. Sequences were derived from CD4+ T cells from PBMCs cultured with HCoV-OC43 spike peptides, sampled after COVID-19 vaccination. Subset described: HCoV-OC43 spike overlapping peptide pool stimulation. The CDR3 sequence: CASSYPRGQLNTEAFF. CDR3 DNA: TGTGCCAGCAGTTACCCCCGGGGACAGCTGAACACTGAAGCTTTCTTT.